Included here is one T cell receptor beta chain sequence, with context. Its target antigen remains unknown. Base qualities are missing; no much larger clone stands one base away. This record comes from a study of blood T cell repertoires in COVID-19 (dated by TCRdb to 2018 to 2021). With respect to the entire study: The collaborator samples originated in the United States, Italy and Spain and spanned the acute and convalescent phases of COVID-19. The material from the prospective study consisted of cDNA or gDNA derived from T cells, B-cell-depleted T cells, or PBMCs. The dataset comprised deeply sampled blood TCRbeta repertoires from subjects exposed to, actively infected with, or recovered from COVID-19. A freely available public database, intended as a resource for researchers studying the immune response to SARS-CoV-2, is where the repertoires were released. Samples were obtained from the ongoing ImmuneRACE study (first 160 participants) and from roughly 1,300 subjects provided by 6 global collaborators. Sample metadata almost always included a de-identified subject ID, COVID-19 status, age in years and sex. HLA class I and class II types, where available, came from metadata supplied by the sample provider rather than from assay-based typing. What the study reported, not specific to this receptor: The amount of clinical and demographic metadata varied by source and participant and was provided uncurated.

Reading from cysteine to phenylalanine, the CDR3 counts 19 amino acids. Here the CDR3 DNA is all that survives: 57 bases in frame from base 1. V loses 5 bases, J loses 4 bases, and the germline ends lie 29 bases apart. In the germline V gene (reference sequence), CDR1 corresponds to SGHNT and CDR2 to YYREEE. TCRbeta CDR3 regions were amplified from genomic DNA using the immunoSEQ Assay, a bias-controlled multiplex PCR. The authors' pipeline ran thus. The number of nucleated cells in each sample was estimated by amplification of reference gene primers within the assay. To quantify the absolute abundance of each unique TCRbeta CDR3 rearrangement, sequence reads were collapsed and filtered. For each sample, productive Simpson clonality was calculated as the square root of Simpson's diversity index across productive rearrangements. Here the immuneACCESS table is served through TCRdb, limited to in-frame sequences with V and J called. Missing clones are a known gap in these copies; in checked studies unresolved V genes cover under half, and the rest lacks a known reason. From that table come the V and J calls and clone size; the DNA was used to work out D and trimming. The sample table holds tens of thousands of clones, of which about four fifths were seen once. The ten largest make up approximately 5.3% of the sample.

Each collaborating institution followed its own protocols to collect whole blood in K2EDTA tubes. Collaborator samples were shipped for TCRbeta analysis as frozen whole blood, isolated PBMCs, or DNA extracted from either sample type. Sequencing was done on a sample of peripheral blood. This TCR came from a man in his forties or fifties with active COVID-19. The sequence links TRBV5-4 to TRBJ2-3; D gene: possibly TRBD2, on 5 matching bases. The CDR3 protein: CASRTGGPGVATRSDTQYF. The DNA sequence is given as TGTGCCAGCAGGACCGGCGGGCCAGGTGTGGCAACACGGTCAGATACGCAGTATTTT.